These 11 T cell receptor beta chains originate from one sample sequenced in a study of cytomegalovirus exposure and HLA in healthy donors (dated by TCRdb to 2017 to 2019). Libraries were constructed by the immunoSEQ multiplex PCR assay. TCRdb took this table from immuneACCESS and kept in-frame rearrangements with V and J called. Such tables lack part of the clones; where checked against another copy, unresolved V genes explain under half of the gap, and the rest is unexplained. The table for this sample lists around 140,000 clones; around nine tenths of them were counted only once. In total, the top ten clones hold 7.5% to 9% of the sample. Specimen: PBMCs. These receptors originate from a man between 18 and 35 years old in good health and CMV-seropositive.

This sequence joins TRBV9 and TRBJ2-1, with TRBD2 matching 7 bases. The junction had 9 bases not matched to a gene; V was cut back by 4 bases and J by 5 bases. The germline V gene has CDR1 SGDLS and CDR2 YYNGEE. This CDR3 comprises 15 residues. The CDR3 region has the DNA TGTGCCAGCAGCCCGCAGCGGGGTGGCCACAATGAGCAGTTCTTC. Translation gives CASSPQRGGHNEQFF. Based on the CDR3 plus reference TRBV9 and TRBJ2-1, the full variable domain is DSGVTQTPKHLITATGQRVTLRCSPRSGDLSVYWYQQSLDQGLQFLIQYYNGEERAKGNILERFSAQQFPDLHSELNLSSLELGDSALYFCASSPQRGGHNEQFFGPGTRLTVL.

The CDR3: CASALGGYEQYF. CDR3 sequence (DNA): TGTGCCAGCGCCTTGGGGGGGTACGAGCAGTACTTC. The chain joins TRBV28 to TRBJ2-7; 7 bases are shared with TRBD2. The junction had 5 bases not matched to a gene; V was cut back by 8 bases and J by 4 bases. The CDR3 is made up of 12 amino acids. Per the germline V gene, CDR1 is MDHEN and CDR2 is SYDVKM.

The gene calls are TRBV14 and TRBJ2-1; a weak D match, TRBD1 (5 bases). The germline gives CDR1 SGHDN, CDR2 FVKESK. The V end lost 2 bases, the J end lost 2 bases, and 13 bases lay between the germline ends. CDR3 length: 16 amino acids. Here the CDR3 DNA reads TGTGCCAGCAGCCAACTCCTGTCAGGGCCCTACAATGAGCAGTTCTTC. This gives the protein CASSQLLSGPYNEQFF.

The chain couples TRBV9 to TRBJ1-2, with D possibly matching TRBD1 (5 bases). Per germline, CDR1 SGDLS and CDR2 YYNGEE. The germline V and J ends were trimmed by 0 bases and 2 bases, with 5 bases remaining between them. This CDR3 is 13 amino acids long. The CDR3 nucleotides are TGTGCCAGCAGCGTAGACAGGAACTATGGCTACACCTTC. Translating it yields CASSVDRNYGYTF.

V and J are TRBV28 and TRBJ2-7, with a tentative D call TRBD1 (5 bases). V shed 4 bases and J shed 2 bases, with 15 bases lying between them. CDR1 MDHEN and CDR2 SYDVKM come from the germline V gene. There are 15 residues in the CDR3. CDR3 amino acids: CASSSLARATYEQYF. In nucleotides, the CDR3 is TGTGCCAGCAGTTCCCTGGCCAGGGCCACCTACGAGCAGTACTTC.

The chain uses TRBV11-3 and TRBJ2-7; no clear D. The germline CDR1 and CDR2 sequences are SGHNT and YENEEA. V was cut by 2 bases and J by 6 bases, with 11 bases left in between. The CDR3 is 13 amino acids. The CDR3, as DNA: TGTGCCAGCAGCTTAACTTACGCTTCCGAGCAGTACTTC. Encoded protein: CASSLTYASEQYF.

This clone came up once. The rearrangement joins TRBV7-9 to TRBJ2-1, with D possibly TRBD2 on 7 matching bases. V lost 3 bases and J 8 bases, leaving 23 bases between the germline ends. Germline lookup yields CDR1 SEHNR and CDR2 FQNEAQ (reference sequence). The CDR3 consists of 17 residues. As DNA, the CDR3 is TGTGCCAGCAGCTTGGGACATGGGGGCGAGGGGAGGGATGAGCAGTTCTTC. Translated, it gives CASSLGHGGEGRDEQFF.

The rearrangement uses TRBV10-3 and TRBJ1-6; D unclear. The CDR3 runs to 16 residues. V lost 0 bases and J lost 10, with 16 bases in between. Germline lookup yields CDR1 ENHRY and CDR2 SYGVKD. The CDR3 DNA sequence: TGTGCCATCAGTGAGTCGGACGTTTCGGGGATATCACCCCTCCACTTT. This translates into CAISESDVSGISPLHF.

The V and J genes are TRBV14 and TRBJ1-4, with TRBD1 as a possible D gene (6 bases). Trimming took off 7 bases at V and 6 bases at J, with 21 bases between the two ends. Germline V gene lookup returns CDR1 SGHDN and CDR2 FVKESK. The length of the CDR3 is 16 residues. CDR3 bases: TGTGCCAGCACCAAAGGGTTGTCAGGGGATCATGAAAAACTGTTTTTT. Residues: CASTKGLSGDHEKLFF.

The chain employs TRBV5-6 and TRBJ1-2; 9 bases are shared with TRBD1. CDR1 is SGHDT, CDR2 YYEEEE, per germline. The CDR3 is made up of 13 amino acids. V was clipped by 4 bases and J by 5 bases; unmatched bases: 3. CDR3 in amino acids: CASSAGQGYGYTF. The DNA of the CDR3 is TGTGCCAGCAGCGCCGGACAGGGGTATGGCTACACCTTC.

J is TRBJ1-6 and V is TRBV19; D ambiguous. Per the germline V gene, CDR1 is LNHDA and CDR2 is SQIVND (reference sequence). The V and J ends lost 3 bases and 9 bases respectively, with 6 bases between them. CDR3 size: 12 residues. CDR3 nucleotide sequence: TGTGCCAGTAGTATTCGGGGTTCACCCCTCCACTTT. Protein: CASSIRGSPLHF.